This T cell receptor (beta chain) was documented in a study of CD8+ T cells in alopecia areata. In its sample, this clone was seen a few times. RNA was extracted and reverse transcribed into cDNA as the sequencing template. Here immunoSEQ multiplex PCR was the method, and the copy in TCRdb shows in-frame clones only, minus some. The sample shows 140,000 or so clones, roughly 58% of them seen only once. This CDR3 spans 14 amino acids. Germline V gives CDR1 SQVTM, CDR2 ANQGSEA. Unmatched junction bases numbered 10, after V lost 0 bases and J lost 15 bases. Sequencing was done on a sample of CD8+ T cells sorted from blood. The V and J genes are TRBV29-1 and TRBJ2-1, with 11 nucleotides matching TRBD2. The source is a human donor in good health. DNA for the CDR3: TGCAGCGTTGAAGATCAGGGGACTAGCGGTCCATCGTTCTTC. Amino acid sequence: CSVEDQGTSGPSFF.